This T cell receptor beta chain originates from a study of CXCR3-negative and CXCR3-positive naive CD8 T cells (dated by TCRdb to between 2018 and 2021). For context, the study as a whole: In total, roughly 130 million TRB reads were obtained, corresponding to roughly 1.5 +/- 0.3 million reads per library. For the TRBV-TRBJ cluster analysis, the naive subsets came from 5 or 6 donors, while the memory cells came from 3 donors. Diversity and physicochemical repertoire analyses covered some ten donors pooled from two independent experiments.

On this clonotype itself: Its antigen specificity is not known.

What the study reported, not specific to this receptor: Because surface CD5, which is linked to self-reactivity in mice, was comparable between the naive subsets, TCR interaction strength was also inferred from TRB CDR3 physicochemical properties. TRBV-TRBJ usage was similar between naive CXCR3-negative and CXCR3-positive cells from the same donor, while memory cells showed distinct patterns. Freshly isolated PBMCs were used for most assays because CXCR3 expression went down partially after cryopreservation. Both naive subsets had comparably high repertoire diversity, while memory CD8+ T cells had much lower repertoire diversity.

The listed sequencing device is NextSeq 550. The Human TCR Profiling Kit (MiLaboratory) was used to make UMI-labeled 5' RACE TRB cDNA libraries. The full amount of extracted RNA was used for cDNA synthesis, and the full amount of resulting cDNA was used for PCR amplification. Libraries were prepared in parallel with an identical number of PCR cycles. As for the original processing: With a requirement of at least two reads per UMI, MIGEC and MiXCR extracted about 50,000 +/- 10,000 unique UMI-labeled TRB cDNA molecules per library. On average, each library contained about 40,000 +/- 10,000 functional in-frame TRB CDR3 nucleotide clonotypes without stop codons. After downsampling to 5000 UMI-labeled TRB molecules per sample, diversity metrics such as normalized Shannon-Wiener and Chao1 were calculated in VDJtools. For the central five CDR3 residues, VDJtools calculated physicochemical properties weighted by clonotype size, namely interaction energy, strength, volume and Kidera factor 4. The reads were reprocessed in TCRdb, with one entry per CDR3 protein sequence and no accompanying DNA. The V and J calls shown here were made by TCRdb, not taken from the authors' results. The sample's records list 37,000 or so distinct CDR3 sequences. Jointly, the top ten make up about 8% of the sample.

For every CD8+ T cell subset, 250,000 to 300,000 cells were flow-sorted straight into RLT lysis buffer, and each subset was sorted in triplicate. Standard density gradient centrifugation was used to isolate peripheral blood mononuclear cells from buffy coats. Total RNA was extracted from sorted cells using an RNeasy Mini Kit. From a lookup of the germline V gene (reference sequence), CDR1 and CDR2 are DFQATT and SNEGSKA. The CDR3 starts with the cysteine, ends with the phenylalanine, and has 14 residues. No DNA was logged. Recombination joined TRBV20-1 with TRBJ1-2; the TCRdb call, TRBD1, lacks DNA for checking. Material: memory CD8+ T cells from blood. This specimen's cell subset or site label, per the study, means: conventional CD8+ memory T cells (TMEM), sorted as controls. The TCR comes from a human donor in good health. Some clones in this sample may be carry-over from other donors' samples. The CDR3 in this case is CSARAGQDPYGYTF.